Listed below are T cell receptor beta chains from one sample, sequenced in a study of T cells in Graves' hyperthyroidism and ophthalmopathy. TCRdb re-called the multiplex PCR reads with MiXCR, one entry per CDR3 protein. Among 300,000 to 400,000 distinct CDR3 sequences listed, about 21% were seen once. Sequenced: blood. These receptors were collected from a woman in her forties or fifties with Graves' hyperthyroidism. Each CDR3 is given with its conserved first and last residue. The order of the fields is CDR3 protein, CDR3 length, V gene.

cdr3_aa: CASGTGGDYGYTF
cdr3_length: 13
v_call: TRBV3-1

cdr3_aa: CASTRLAGYNEQFF
cdr3_length: 14
v_call: TRBV27

cdr3_aa: CASSEALRGLAGSLETQYF
cdr3_length: 19
v_call: TRBV6-1

cdr3_aa: CASNERETDTQYF
cdr3_length: 13
v_call: TRBV5-1

cdr3_aa: CASSQEPGNIYGYTF
cdr3_length: 15
v_call: TRBV4-1

cdr3_aa: CASRGGVNNEQFF
cdr3_length: 13
v_call: TRBV7-8

cdr3_aa: CAWSVTEYGYTF
cdr3_length: 12
v_call: TRBV30

cdr3_aa: CASSLGERGNQPQHF
cdr3_length: 15
v_call: TRBV5-1

cdr3_aa: CASSLAGGGSSYEQYF
cdr3_length: 16
v_call: TRBV7-2

cdr3_aa: CASSPGDRVNQGYGYTF
cdr3_length: 17
v_call: TRBV18

cdr3_aa: CASSQVRGAEAFF
cdr3_length: 13
v_call: TRBV3-1

cdr3_aa: CASSPAGASNYGYTF
cdr3_length: 15
v_call: TRBV2

cdr3_aa: CASSPRGTRFAFF
cdr3_length: 13
v_call: TRBV5-6

cdr3_aa: CASSRVQGASDEQYF
cdr3_length: 15
v_call: TRBV7-6

cdr3_aa: CATSETGAGYTF
cdr3_length: 12
v_call: TRBV24-1

cdr3_aa: CASSLAPSEDTEAFF
cdr3_length: 15
v_call: TRBV5-8

cdr3_aa: CSAGRTENTEAFF
cdr3_length: 13
v_call: TRBV20-1

cdr3_aa: CASSEARGFTDTQYF
cdr3_length: 15
v_call: TRBV2

cdr3_aa: CAISDLPGASVQETQYF
cdr3_length: 17
v_call: TRBV10-3

cdr3_aa: CASQLAEMDPLYF
cdr3_length: 13
v_call: TRBV5-1

cdr3_aa: CSAYQSGANVLTF
cdr3_length: 13
v_call: TRBV20-1

cdr3_aa: CAISRDHYEQYF
cdr3_length: 12
v_call: TRBV10-3

cdr3_aa: CSARDPGTSGHTDTQYF
cdr3_length: 17
v_call: TRBV20-1

cdr3_aa: CSARGDPGNTIYF
cdr3_length: 13
v_call: TRBV20-1

cdr3_aa: CASSLVGRVAGYTF
cdr3_length: 14
v_call: TRBV7-2

cdr3_aa: CASSISGGSGNTIYF
cdr3_length: 15
v_call: TRBV7-9

cdr3_aa: CSARDQRDTQYF
cdr3_length: 12
v_call: TRBV20-1

cdr3_aa: CASSLGPDSIYEQYF
cdr3_length: 15
v_call: TRBV27

cdr3_aa: CASSQDGGARGYTF
cdr3_length: 14
v_call: TRBV3-1

cdr3_aa: CASSYDRGHEQFF
cdr3_length: 13
v_call: TRBV18

cdr3_aa: CAWQTGPNQPQHF
cdr3_length: 13
v_call: TRBV30

cdr3_aa: CASSLTGGQNNSPLHF
cdr3_length: 16
v_call: TRBV5-1

cdr3_aa: CASSEGWDYEQYF
cdr3_length: 13
v_call: TRBV2

cdr3_aa: CASVGNTEAFF
cdr3_length: 11
v_call: TRBV12-3/TRBV12-4

cdr3_aa: CASTEFGLTEAFF
cdr3_length: 13
v_call: TRBV6-2/TRBV6-3

cdr3_aa: CASRGGTGVSYNEQFF
cdr3_length: 16
v_call: TRBV28

cdr3_aa: CATRSPGLAGETQYF
cdr3_length: 15
v_call: TRBV15

cdr3_aa: CATSRSDNQPQHF
cdr3_length: 13
v_call: TRBV15

cdr3_aa: CSARAQAGGNQPQHF
cdr3_length: 15
v_call: TRBV20-1

cdr3_aa: CASSNNDRAGSEQYF
cdr3_length: 15
v_call: TRBV5-5

cdr3_aa: CASSEGFQETQYF
cdr3_length: 13
v_call: TRBV7-9

cdr3_aa: CSADSSLAGGIDEQFF
cdr3_length: 16
v_call: TRBV20-1

cdr3_aa: CASSFTGANIQYF
cdr3_length: 13
v_call: TRBV11-3

cdr3_aa: CASSQRLAGEAYNEQFF
cdr3_length: 17
v_call: TRBV4-1

cdr3_aa: CASSAPLRASSSNYEQYF
cdr3_length: 18
v_call: TRBV12-3/TRBV12-4

cdr3_aa: CASSRGDSTDTQYF
cdr3_length: 14
v_call: TRBV5-1

cdr3_aa: CASSPRETGELFF
cdr3_length: 13
v_call: TRBV7-7

cdr3_aa: CASSPAAGNQPQHF
cdr3_length: 14
v_call: TRBV6-2/TRBV6-3

cdr3_aa: CASSPRRTSGRGSYEQYF
cdr3_length: 18
v_call: TRBV3-1

cdr3_aa: CASRAASTDTQYF
cdr3_length: 13
v_call: TRBV28

cdr3_aa: CASSHGQGASYEQYF
cdr3_length: 15
v_call: TRBV2

cdr3_aa: CASSTTVTSGTNEQFF
cdr3_length: 16
v_call: TRBV28

cdr3_aa: CASSSTVSNEQFF
cdr3_length: 13
v_call: TRBV7-3

cdr3_aa: CSARDRVVDTEAFF
cdr3_length: 14
v_call: TRBV20-1